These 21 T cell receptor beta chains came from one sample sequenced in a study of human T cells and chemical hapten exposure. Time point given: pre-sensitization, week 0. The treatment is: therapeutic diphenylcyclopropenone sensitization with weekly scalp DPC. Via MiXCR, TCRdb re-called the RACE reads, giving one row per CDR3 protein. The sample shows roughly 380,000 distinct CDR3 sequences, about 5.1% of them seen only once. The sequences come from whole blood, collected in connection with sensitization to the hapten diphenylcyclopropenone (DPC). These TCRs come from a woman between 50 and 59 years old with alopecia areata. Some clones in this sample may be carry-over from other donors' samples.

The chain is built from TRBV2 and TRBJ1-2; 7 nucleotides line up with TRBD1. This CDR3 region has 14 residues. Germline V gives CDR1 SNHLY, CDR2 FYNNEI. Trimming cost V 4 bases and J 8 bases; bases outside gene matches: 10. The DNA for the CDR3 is TGTGCCAGCAGTGGACAGGGCTCCGATCGCGGCTACACCTTC. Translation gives CASSGQGSDRGYTF.

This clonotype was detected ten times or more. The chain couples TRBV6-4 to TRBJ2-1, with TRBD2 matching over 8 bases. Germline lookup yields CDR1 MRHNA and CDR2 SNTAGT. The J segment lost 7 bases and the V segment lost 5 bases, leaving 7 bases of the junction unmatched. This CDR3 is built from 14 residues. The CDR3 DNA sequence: TGTGCCAGCAGTCCGGGGGGGGCTGTGAATGAGCAGTTCTTC. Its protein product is CASSPGGAVNEQFF.

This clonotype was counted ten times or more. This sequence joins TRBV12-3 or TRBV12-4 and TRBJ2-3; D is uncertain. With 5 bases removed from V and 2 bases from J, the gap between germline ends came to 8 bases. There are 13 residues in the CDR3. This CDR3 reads CASSEGLTDTQYF. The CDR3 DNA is TGTGCCAGCAGTGAAGGCCTCACAGATACGCAGTATTTT.

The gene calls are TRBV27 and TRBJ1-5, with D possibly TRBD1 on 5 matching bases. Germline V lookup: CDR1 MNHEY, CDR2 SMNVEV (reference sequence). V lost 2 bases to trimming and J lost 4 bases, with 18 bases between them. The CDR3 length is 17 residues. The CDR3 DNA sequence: TGTGCCAGCAGTTTAACGCCCTCGACAGTTAGTAATCAGCCCCAGCATTTT. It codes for CASSLTPSTVSNQPQHF.

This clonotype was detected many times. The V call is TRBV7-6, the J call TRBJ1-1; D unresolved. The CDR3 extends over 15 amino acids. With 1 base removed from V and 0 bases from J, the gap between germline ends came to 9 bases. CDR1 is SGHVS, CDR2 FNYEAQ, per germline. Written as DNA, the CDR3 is TGTGCCAGCAGCTTAGACAGCGCCTTGAACACTGAAGCTTTCTTT. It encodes CASSLDSALNTEAFF.

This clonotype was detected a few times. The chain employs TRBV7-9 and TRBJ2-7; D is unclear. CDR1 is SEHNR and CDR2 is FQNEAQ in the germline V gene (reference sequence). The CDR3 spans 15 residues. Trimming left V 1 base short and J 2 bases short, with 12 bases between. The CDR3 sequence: CASSLEGGPAYEQYF. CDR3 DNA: TGTGCCAGCAGCTTAGAGGGTGGGCCAGCCTACGAGCAGTACTTC.

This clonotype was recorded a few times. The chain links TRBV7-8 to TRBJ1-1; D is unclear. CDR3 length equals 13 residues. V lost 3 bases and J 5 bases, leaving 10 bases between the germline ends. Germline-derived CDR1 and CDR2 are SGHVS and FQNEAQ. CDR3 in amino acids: CASSFPPMTEAFF. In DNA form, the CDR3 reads TGTGCCAGCAGCTTTCCTCCGATGACTGAAGCTTTCTTT.

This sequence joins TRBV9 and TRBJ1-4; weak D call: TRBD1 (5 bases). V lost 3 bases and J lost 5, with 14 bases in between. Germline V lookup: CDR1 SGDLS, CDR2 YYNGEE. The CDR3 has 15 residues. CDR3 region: CASSGSGAPNEKLFF. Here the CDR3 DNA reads TGTGCCAGCAGCGGATCCGGGGCCCCGAATGAAAAACTGTTTTTT.

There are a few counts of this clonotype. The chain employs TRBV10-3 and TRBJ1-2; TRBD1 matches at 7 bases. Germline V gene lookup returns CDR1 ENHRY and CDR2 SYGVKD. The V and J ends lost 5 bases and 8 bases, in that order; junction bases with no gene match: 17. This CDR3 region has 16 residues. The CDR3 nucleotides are TGTGCCATCAGTCACCTTCCTTTTGACAGGGTCCAGGGCTACACCTTC. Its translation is CAISHLPFDRVQGYTF.

The CDR3: CSAAMAGSGPQPQHF. CDR3 nucleotide sequence: TGCAGTGCTGCTATGGCAGGTTCGGGGCCACAGCCCCAGCATTTT. This chain joins TRBV20-1 and TRBJ1-5; TRBD1 is a possible D gene (5 bases). Germline CDR1 DFQATT, CDR2 SNEGSKA (reference sequence). V lost 5 bases and J 7 bases, leaving 21 bases between the germline ends. The length of the CDR3 is 15 residues.

The DNA of the CDR3 is TGTGCCAGCAGCGTTGGACTGCGCTACAATGAGCAGTTCTTC. Amino acid sequence: CASSVGLRYNEQFF. The chain combines TRBV7-2 with TRBJ2-1, with a weak D call TRBD2 (5 bases). V shed 5 bases and J shed 3 bases, with 11 bases lying between them. The V gene's germline CDR1 is SGHTA and CDR2 FQGNSA. CDR3 length equals 14 residues.

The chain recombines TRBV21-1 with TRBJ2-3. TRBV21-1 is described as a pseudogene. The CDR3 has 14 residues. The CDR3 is CASSKANITDTQYF. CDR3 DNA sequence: TGTGCCAGCAGCAAAGCGAACATTACAGATACGCAGTATTTT.

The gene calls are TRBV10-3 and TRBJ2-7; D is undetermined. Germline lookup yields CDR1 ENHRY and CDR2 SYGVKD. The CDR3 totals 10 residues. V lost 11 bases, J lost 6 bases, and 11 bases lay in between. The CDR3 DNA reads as TGTGCCGTCGGCTCCGGCGAGCAGTACTTC. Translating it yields CAVGSGEQYF.

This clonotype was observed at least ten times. CDR3 nucleotide sequence: TGTGCCAGCAGCTTAGCCCCAATAGAAACAGATACGCAGTATTTT. Protein: CASSLAPIETDTQYF. J is TRBJ2-3 and V is TRBV7-2; D is ambiguous. The CDR3 length is 15 residues. Per the germline V gene, CDR1 is SGHTA and CDR2 is FQGNSA. V was trimmed by 0 bases and J by 3 bases, leaving 10 bases between them.

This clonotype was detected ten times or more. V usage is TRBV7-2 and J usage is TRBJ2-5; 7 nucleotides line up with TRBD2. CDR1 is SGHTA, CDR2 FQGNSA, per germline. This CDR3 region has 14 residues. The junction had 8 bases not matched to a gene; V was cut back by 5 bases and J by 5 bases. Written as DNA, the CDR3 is TGTGCCAGCAGCGGGAGCGGGGACGCGGAGACCCAGTACTTC. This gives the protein CASSGSGDAETQYF.

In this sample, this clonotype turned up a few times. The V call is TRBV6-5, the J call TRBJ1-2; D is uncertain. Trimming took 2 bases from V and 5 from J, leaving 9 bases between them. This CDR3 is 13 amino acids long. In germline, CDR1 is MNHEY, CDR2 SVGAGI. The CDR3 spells CASSYGVEYGYTF. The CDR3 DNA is TGTGCCAGCAGTTACGGGGTCGAATATGGCTACACCTTC.

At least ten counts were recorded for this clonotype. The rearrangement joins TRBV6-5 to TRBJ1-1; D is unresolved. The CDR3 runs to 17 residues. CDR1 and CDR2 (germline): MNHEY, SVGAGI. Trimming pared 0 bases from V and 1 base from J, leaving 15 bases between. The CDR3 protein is CASSYSVRTLQNTEAFF. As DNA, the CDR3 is TGTGCCAGCAGTTACTCGGTCAGGACCCTACAGAACACTGAAGCTTTCTTT.

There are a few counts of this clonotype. The CDR3 is CASITTESGSPLHF. In DNA, the CDR3 is TGTGCCAGCATCACCACGGAGAGTGGCTCACCCCTCCACTTT. This chain connects TRBV6-1 to TRBJ1-6, with D unresolved. This CDR3 has 14 amino acids. Germline values: CDR1 MNHNS, CDR2 SASEGT. V lost 7 bases to trimming and J lost 10 bases, with 17 bases between them.

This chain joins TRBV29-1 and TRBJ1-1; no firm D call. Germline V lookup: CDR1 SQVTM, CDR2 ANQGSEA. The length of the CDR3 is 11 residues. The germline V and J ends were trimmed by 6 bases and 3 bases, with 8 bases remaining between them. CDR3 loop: CSVGEDTEAFF. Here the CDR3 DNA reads TGCAGCGTGGGTGAGGACACTGAAGCTTTCTTT.

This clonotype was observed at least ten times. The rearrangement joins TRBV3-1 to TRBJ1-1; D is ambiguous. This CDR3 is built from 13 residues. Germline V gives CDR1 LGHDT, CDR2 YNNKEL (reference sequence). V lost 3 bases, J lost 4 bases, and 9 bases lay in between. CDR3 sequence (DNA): TGTGCCAGCAGCCACAGGTCGGTCACTGAAGCTTTCTTT. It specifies CASSHRSVTEAFF.

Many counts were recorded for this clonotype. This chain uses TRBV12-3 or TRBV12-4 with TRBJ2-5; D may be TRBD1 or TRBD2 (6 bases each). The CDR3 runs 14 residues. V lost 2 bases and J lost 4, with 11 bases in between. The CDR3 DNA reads TGTGCCAGCAGTTTAAACGGGGGCAGAGAGACCCAGTACTTC. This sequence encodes CASSLNGGRETQYF.